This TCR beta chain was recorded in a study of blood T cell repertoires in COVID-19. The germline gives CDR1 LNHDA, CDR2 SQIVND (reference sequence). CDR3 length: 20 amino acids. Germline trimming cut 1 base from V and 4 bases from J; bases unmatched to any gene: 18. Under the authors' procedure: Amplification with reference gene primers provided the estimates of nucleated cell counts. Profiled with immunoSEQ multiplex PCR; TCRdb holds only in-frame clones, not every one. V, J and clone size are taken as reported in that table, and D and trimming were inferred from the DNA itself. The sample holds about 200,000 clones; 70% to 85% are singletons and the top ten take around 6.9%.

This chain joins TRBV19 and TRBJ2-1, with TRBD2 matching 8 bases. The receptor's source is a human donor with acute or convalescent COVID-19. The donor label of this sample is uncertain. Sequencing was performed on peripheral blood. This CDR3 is CASSIGPETSARGSYNEQFF. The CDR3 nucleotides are TGTGCCAGTAGTATAGGTCCTGAGACTAGCGCGCGCGGCAGTTACAATGAGCAGTTCTTC.